The rows below give T cell receptor beta chains drawn from one sample of a study of blood T cell repertoires in COVID-19. Some clones are missing from TCRdb's copy, which holds only in-frame ones; the method was immunoSEQ multiplex PCR. The table lists a few hundred thousand clones, 88% of them singletons. The sequenced material came from peripheral blood. The receptors were gathered from a woman aged 70-85 years with COVID-19, enrolled during active disease. Each CDR3 is given with its conserved first and last residue. A D gene is named only where the DNA matches it firmly. The size entry is marked missing in some rows and otherwise reads once, few, many or a size class.

clone size: once
V gene: TRBV5-8
J gene: TRBJ2-7
D gene: TRBD1
CDR3 protein: CASSRGTGGGEQYF
CDR3 DNA: TGTGCCAGCAGCCGGGGGACAGGGGGAGGCGAGCAGTACTTC

clone size: once
V gene: TRBV19
J gene: TRBJ2-6
D gene: -
CDR3 protein: CAGRFSGANVLTF
CDR3 DNA: TGTGCCGGCCGTTTCTCTGGGGCCAACGTCCTGACTTTC

clone size: -
V gene: TRBV7-6
J gene: TRBJ2-7
D gene: -
CDR3 protein: CASSSRGGDSYEQYF
CDR3 DNA: TGTGCCAGCAGCTCAAGGGGGGGGGACTCCTACGAGCAGTACTTC

clone size: -
V gene: TRBV5-1
J gene: TRBJ1-2
D gene: TRBD1
CDR3 protein: CASSTKTGGNGYTF
CDR3 DNA: TGCGCCAGCAGCACAAAGACAGGGGGAAATGGCTACACCTTC

clone size: -
V gene: TRBV5-6
J gene: TRBJ2-5
D gene: TRBD2
CDR3 protein: CASSLSSGTLQETQYF
CDR3 DNA: TGTGCCAGCAGCTTAAGTAGCGGGACCCTCCAAGAGACCCAGTACTTC

clone size: -
V gene: TRBV3-1/TRBV3-2
J gene: TRBJ1-1
D gene: -
CDR3 protein: CASSQGAREAFF
CDR3 DNA: TGTGCCAGCAGCCAAGGGGCCCGGGAAGCTTTCTTT

clone size: -
V gene: TRBV10-3
J gene: TRBJ2-1
D gene: TRBD1
CDR3 protein: CAISGRDRGSNEQFF
CDR3 DNA: TGTGCCATCAGCGGCCGGGACAGGGGAAGCAATGAGCAGTTCTTC

clone size: -
V gene: TRBV27
J gene: TRBJ2-1
D gene: TRBD2
CDR3 protein: CASEASGQSSYNEQFF
CDR3 DNA: TGTGCCAGCGAAGCTAGCGGTCAAAGCTCCTACAATGAGCAGTTCTTC

clone size: -
V gene: TRBV30
J gene: TRBJ2-7
D gene: -
CDR3 protein: CAWGRDFAYEQYF
CDR3 DNA: TGTGCCTGGGGACGGGACTTCGCCTACGAGCAGTACTTC

clone size: -
V gene: TRBV11-3
J gene: TRBJ1-1
D gene: -
CDR3 protein: CASSYYRETEAFF
CDR3 DNA: TGTGCCAGCAGCTACTACAGGGAAACTGAAGCTTTCTTT

clone size: -
V gene: TRBV29-1
J gene: TRBJ1-2
D gene: TRBD1
CDR3 protein: CSVEGTGGFYGYTF
CDR3 DNA: TGCAGCGTTGAGGGTACAGGGGGATTCTATGGCTACACCTTC

clone size: -
V gene: TRBV6-2/TRBV6-3
J gene: TRBJ2-7
D gene: -
CDR3 protein: CASSYFNEQYF
CDR3 DNA: TGTGCCAGCAGTTACTTCAACGAGCAGTACTTC

clone size: -
V gene: TRBV18
J gene: TRBJ1-5
D gene: TRBD1
CDR3 protein: CASSLGTGGDQPQHF
CDR3 DNA: TGTGCCAGCTCACTGGGGACAGGGGGGGATCAGCCCCAGCATTTT

clone size: -
V gene: TRBV27
J gene: TRBJ2-3
D gene: -
CDR3 protein: CASSFPGLSDTQYF
CDR3 DNA: TGTGCCAGCAGTTTCCCGGGGTTGTCAGATACGCAGTATTTT

clone size: -
V gene: TRBV27
J gene: TRBJ2-2
D gene: -
CDR3 protein: CASSSPYTRYTGELFF
CDR3 DNA: TGTGCCAGCAGTTCCCCTTATACTAGATACACCGGGGAGCTGTTTTTT

clone size: -
V gene: TRBV19
J gene: TRBJ2-5
D gene: -
CDR3 protein: CASSMGSLVQYF
CDR3 DNA: TGTGCCAGTAGTATGGGCAGTCTTGTCCAGTACTTC